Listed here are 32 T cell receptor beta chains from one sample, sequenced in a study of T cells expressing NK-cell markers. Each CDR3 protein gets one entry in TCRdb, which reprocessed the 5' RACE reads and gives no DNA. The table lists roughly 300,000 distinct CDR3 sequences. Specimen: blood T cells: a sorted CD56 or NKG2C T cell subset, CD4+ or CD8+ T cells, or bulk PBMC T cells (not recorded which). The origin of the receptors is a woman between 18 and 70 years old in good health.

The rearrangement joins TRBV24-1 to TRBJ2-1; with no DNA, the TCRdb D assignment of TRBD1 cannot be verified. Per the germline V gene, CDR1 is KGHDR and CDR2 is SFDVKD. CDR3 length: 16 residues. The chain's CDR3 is CATSDKDRESYNEQFF.

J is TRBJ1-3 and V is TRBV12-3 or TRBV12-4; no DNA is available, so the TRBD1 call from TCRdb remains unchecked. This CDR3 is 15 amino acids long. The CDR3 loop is CASSQTGSSGNTIYF.

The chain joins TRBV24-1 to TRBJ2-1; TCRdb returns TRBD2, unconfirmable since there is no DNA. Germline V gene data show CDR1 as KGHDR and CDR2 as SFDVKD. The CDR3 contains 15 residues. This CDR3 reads CATSPWTSGDNEQFF.

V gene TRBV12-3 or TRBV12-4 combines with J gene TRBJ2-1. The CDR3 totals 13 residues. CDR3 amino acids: CASSSAWHNEQFF.

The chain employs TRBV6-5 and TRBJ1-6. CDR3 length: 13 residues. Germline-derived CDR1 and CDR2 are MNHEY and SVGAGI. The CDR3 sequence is CASSYWDNSPLHF.

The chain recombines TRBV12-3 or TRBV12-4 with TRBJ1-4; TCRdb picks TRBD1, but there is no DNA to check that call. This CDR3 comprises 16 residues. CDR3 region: CASSLHPGAGGEKLFF.

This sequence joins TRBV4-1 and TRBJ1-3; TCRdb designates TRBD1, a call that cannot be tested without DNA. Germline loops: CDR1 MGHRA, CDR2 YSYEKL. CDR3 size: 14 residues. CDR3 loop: CASSHVRSGNTIYF.

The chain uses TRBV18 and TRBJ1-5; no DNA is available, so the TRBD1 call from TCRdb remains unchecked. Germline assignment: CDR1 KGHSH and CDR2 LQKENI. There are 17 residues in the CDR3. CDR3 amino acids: CASSPGQGPYSNQPQHF.

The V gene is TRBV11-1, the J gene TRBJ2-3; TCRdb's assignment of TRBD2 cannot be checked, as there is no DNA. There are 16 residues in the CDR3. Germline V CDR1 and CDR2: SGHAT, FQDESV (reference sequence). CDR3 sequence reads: CASSLLTSGGVDTQYF.

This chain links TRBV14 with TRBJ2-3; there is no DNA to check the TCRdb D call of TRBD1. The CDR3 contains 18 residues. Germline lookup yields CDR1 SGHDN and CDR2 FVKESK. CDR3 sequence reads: CASSQPSPGQRNTDTQYF.

CDR3 in amino acids: CASRGRDYSNQPQHF. This rearrangement joins TRBV6-1 to TRBJ1-5. Germline V gene sequence: CDR1 MNHNS, CDR2 SASEGT. This CDR3 is 15 amino acids long.

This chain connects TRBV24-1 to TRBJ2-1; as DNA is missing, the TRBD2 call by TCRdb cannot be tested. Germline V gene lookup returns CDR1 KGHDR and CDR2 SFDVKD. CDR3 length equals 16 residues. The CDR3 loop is CATSEPTSGRGNEQFF.

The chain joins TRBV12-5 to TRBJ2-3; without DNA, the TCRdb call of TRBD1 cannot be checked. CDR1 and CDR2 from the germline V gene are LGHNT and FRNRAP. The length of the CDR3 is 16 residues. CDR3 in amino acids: CASGPRQASTRDTQYF.

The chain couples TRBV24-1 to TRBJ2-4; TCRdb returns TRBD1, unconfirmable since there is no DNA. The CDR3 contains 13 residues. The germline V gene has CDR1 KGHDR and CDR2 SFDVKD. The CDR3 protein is CATSDFRTGQQYF.

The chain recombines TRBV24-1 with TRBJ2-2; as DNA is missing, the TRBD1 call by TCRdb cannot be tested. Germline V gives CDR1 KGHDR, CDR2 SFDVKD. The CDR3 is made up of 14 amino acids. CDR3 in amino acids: CATSRTGDTGELFF.

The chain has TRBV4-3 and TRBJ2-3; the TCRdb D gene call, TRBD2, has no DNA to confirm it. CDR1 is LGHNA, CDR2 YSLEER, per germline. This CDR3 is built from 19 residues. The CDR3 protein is CASSQDTTSGSSSTDTQYF.

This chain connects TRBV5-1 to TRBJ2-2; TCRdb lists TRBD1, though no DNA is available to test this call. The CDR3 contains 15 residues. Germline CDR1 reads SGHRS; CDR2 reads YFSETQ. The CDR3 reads CASSWGTGNTGELFF.

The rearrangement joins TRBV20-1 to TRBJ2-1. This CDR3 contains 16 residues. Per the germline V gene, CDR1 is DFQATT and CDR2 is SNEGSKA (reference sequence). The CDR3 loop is CSARERPTSSYNEQFF.

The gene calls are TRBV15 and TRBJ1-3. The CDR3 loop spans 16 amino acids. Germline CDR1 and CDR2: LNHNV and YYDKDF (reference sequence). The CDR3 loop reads CATSRDLLASGNTIYF.

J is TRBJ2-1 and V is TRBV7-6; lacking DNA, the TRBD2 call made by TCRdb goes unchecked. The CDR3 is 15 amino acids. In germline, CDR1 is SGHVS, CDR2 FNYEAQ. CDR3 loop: CASSSSSGRSGEQFF.

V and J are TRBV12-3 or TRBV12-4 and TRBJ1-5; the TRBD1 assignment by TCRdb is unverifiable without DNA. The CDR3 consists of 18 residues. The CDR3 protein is CASSLGQGTYMGNQPQHF.

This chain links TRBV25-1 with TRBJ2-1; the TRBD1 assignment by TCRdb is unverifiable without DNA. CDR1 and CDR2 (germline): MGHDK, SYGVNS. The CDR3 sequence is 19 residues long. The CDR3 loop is CASSEEGVEVDVPYNEQFF.

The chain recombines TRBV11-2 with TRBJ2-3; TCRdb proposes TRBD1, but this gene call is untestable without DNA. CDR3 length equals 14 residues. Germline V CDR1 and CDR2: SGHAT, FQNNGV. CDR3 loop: CASSPGQPSDTQYF.

The CDR3 loop reads CASSPARGHRETQYF. V and J are TRBV6-1 and TRBJ2-5; TCRdb proposes TRBD1, but this gene call is untestable without DNA. This CDR3 has 15 residues. Germline assignment: CDR1 MNHNS and CDR2 SASEGT.

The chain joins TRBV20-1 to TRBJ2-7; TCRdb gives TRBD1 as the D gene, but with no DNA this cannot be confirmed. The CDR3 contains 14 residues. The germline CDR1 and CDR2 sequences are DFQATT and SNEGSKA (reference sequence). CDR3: CSAYPGHQNGEQYF.

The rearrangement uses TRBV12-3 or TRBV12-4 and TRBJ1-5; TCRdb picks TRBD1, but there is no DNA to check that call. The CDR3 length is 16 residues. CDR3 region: CASRKRGQGPNQPQHF.

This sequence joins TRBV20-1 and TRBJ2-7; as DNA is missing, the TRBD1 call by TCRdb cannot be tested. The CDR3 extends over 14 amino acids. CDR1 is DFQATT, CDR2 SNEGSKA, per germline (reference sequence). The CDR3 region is CSAREGRGHYEQYF.

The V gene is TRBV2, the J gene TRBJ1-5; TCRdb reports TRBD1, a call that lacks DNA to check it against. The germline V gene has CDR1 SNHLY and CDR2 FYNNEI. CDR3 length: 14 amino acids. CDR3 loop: CASSGQWGNQPQHF.

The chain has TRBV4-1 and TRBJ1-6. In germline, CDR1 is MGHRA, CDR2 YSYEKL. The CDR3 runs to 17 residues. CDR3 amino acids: CASSQAREGSYNSPLHF.

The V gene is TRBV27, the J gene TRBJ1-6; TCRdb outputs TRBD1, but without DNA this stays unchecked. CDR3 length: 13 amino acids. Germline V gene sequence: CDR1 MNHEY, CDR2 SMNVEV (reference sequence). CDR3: CASSLDRNSPLHF.

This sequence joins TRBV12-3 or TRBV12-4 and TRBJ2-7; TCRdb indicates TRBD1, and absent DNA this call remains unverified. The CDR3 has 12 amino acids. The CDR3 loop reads CASGRGSYEQYF.

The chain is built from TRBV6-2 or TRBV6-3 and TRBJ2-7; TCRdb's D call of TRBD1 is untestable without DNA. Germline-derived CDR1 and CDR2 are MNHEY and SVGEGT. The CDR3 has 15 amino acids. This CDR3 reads CASRRTRLTGDEQYF.